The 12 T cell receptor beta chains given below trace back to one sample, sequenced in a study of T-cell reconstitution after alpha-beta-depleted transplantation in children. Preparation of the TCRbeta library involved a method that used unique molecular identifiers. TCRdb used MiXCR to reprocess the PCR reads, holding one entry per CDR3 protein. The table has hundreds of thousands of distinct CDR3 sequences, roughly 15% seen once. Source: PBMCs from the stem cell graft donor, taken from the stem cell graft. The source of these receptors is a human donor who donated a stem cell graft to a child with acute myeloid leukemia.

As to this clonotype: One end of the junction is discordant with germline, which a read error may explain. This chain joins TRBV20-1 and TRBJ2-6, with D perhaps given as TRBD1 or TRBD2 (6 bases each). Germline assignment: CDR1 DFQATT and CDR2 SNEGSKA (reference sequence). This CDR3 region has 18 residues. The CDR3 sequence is CCATLPSGAVIGANVLTF. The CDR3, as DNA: TGCTGTGCTACCCTCCCCTCGGGGGCTGTCATTGGGGCCAACGTCCTGACTTTC.

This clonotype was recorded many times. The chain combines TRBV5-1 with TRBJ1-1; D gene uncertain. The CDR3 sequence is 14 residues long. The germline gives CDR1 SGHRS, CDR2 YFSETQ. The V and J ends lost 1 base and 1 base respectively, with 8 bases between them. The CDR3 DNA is TGCGCCAGCAGCTTGTCGAACGGGAACACTGAAGCTTTCTTT. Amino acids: CASSLSNGNTEAFF.

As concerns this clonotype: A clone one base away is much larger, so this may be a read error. CDR3 bases: TGCTGTGCTAGAGCCATGACTAGCGGGGGGGGCAATACGCAGTATTTT. It specifies CCARAMTSGGGNTQYF. V and J are TRBV20-1 and TRBJ2-3, with TRBD2 matching over 14 bases. The germline V gene encodes CDR1 DFQATT and CDR2 SNEGSKA (reference sequence). The CDR3 spans 16 residues.

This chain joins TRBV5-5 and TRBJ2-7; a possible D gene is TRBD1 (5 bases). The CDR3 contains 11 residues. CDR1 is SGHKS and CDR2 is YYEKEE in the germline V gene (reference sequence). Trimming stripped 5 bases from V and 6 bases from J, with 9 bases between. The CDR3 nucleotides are TGTGCCAGCAGGGATAGGGGCGAGCAGTACTTC. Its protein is CASRDRGEQYF.

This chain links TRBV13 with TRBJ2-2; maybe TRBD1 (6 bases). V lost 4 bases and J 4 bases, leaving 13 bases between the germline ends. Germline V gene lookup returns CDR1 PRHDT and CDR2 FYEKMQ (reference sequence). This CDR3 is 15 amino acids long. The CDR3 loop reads CASSSTGPATGELFF. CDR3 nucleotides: TGTGCCAGCAGCTCGACAGGCCCAGCCACCGGGGAGCTGTTTTTT.

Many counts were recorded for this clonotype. The CDR3 DNA follows: TGCAGTGCTAGATTTGGGGACCACAGTCAGCCCCAGCATTTT. The encoded protein is CSARFGDHSQPQHF. This chain links TRBV20-1 with TRBJ1-5, with D tentatively TRBD1 (5 bases). The germline V and J ends were trimmed by 2 bases and 6 bases, with 14 bases remaining between them. CDR1 is DFQATT and CDR2 is SNEGSKA in the germline V gene (reference sequence). This CDR3 has 14 amino acids.

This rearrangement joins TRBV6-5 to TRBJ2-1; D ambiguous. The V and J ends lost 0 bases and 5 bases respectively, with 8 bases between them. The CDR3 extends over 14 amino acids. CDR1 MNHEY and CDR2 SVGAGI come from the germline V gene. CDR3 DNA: TGTGCCAGCAGTTACTCGATGGAAAACAATGAGCAGTTCTTC. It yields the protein CASSYSMENNEQFF.

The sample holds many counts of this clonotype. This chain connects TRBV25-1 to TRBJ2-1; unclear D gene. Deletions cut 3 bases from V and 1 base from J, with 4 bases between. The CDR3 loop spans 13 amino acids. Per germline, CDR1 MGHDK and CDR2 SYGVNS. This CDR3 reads CASSDLSYNEQFF. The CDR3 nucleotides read TGTGCCAGCAGTGATCTATCCTACAATGAGCAGTTCTTC.

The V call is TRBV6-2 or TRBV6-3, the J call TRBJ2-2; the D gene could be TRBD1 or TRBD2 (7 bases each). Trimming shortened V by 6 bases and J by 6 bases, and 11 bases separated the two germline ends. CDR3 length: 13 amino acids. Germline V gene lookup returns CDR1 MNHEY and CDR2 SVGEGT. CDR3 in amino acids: CASSPGGAGELFF. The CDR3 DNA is TGTGCCAGCAGCCCAGGGGGGGCCGGGGAGCTGTTTTTT.

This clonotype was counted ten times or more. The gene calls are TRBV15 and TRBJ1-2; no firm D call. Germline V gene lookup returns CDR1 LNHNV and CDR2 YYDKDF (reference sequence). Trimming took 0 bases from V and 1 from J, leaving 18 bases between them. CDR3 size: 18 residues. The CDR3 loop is CATSRDLMPNGGNYGYTF. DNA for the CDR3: TGTGCCACCAGCAGAGATCTAATGCCCAACGGTGGTAACTATGGCTACACCTTC.

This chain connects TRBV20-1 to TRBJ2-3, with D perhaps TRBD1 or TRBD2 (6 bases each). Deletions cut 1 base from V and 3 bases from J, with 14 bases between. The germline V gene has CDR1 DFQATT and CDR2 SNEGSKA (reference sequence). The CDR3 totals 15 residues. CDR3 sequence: CSARGVGGSTDTQYF. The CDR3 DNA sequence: TGCAGTGCTAGAGGGGTGGGGGGCTCAACAGATACGCAGTATTTT.

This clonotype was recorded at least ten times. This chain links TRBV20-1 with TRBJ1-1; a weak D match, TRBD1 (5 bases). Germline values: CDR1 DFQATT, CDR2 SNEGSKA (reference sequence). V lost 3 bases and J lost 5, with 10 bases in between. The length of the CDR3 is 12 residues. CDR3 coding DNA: TGCAGTGCTAGGGGGGTAGCTACTGAAGCTTTCTTT. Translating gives CSARGVATEAFF.